The T cell receptor beta chain under discussion was sequenced for a study of blood T cells in healthy people across ages. Whole-study context: There was about one barcoded beta molecule captured by template switching per two T cells.

A second PCR, run for about 6 to 11 cycles, used a sample-barcoded 5' primer plus a J-beta primer mix. All cDNA molecules were each tagged by a template-switch adaptor with 12 random nucleotides. Any given sample supplied a minimum of 2.5 million CDR3-containing paired-end reads. TCRdb itself ran the 5' RACE reads through MiXCR, one entry per CDR3 protein. Here the sample spans about 1 million distinct CDR3 sequences, more than 40% being singletons. CDR1 is LNHDA, CDR2 SQIVND, per germline (reference sequence). Trimming shortened V by 1 base and J by 0 bases, and 12 bases separated the two germline ends. CDR3 length: 17 amino acids.

The material sequenced was blood. The V and J genes are TRBV19 and TRBJ2-2; D assignment may be TRBD1 or TRBD2 (6 bases each). The TCR originated in a woman in her sixties or seventies in good health. In DNA form, the CDR3 reads TGTGCCAGTAGTATAGGAGGAGGGGGAACGAACACCGGGGAGCTGTTTTTT. Translated, it gives CASSIGGGGTNTGELFF. The full variable domain, rest sourced from reference TRBV19 and TRBJ2-2, is DGGITQSPKYLFRKEGQNVTLSCEQNLNHDAMYWYRQDPGQGLRLIYYSQIVNDFQKGDIAEGYSVSREKKESFPLTVTSAQKNPTAFYLCASSIGGGGTNTGELFFGEGSRLTVL.